A selection of T cell receptor beta chains follows, all from one sample in a study of identical twins. One entry per CDR3 protein results from TCRdb running MiXCR on the 5' RACE reads. The table records fewer than 900,000 distinct CDR3 sequences, approximately 18% of them present only once. Another study also made use of these data, one on T cells expressing NK-cell markers.

Input material: PBMCs. The receptors originated from a woman aged 18-29 years in good health. CDR3s include the opening cysteine and the closing phenylalanine or tryptophan. D genes are given only for firm matches. Where a row states a size, it is once, few, many or the class of an expanded clone; other rows omit it.

V,J,D,size,CDR3,DNA
TRBV5-1,TRBJ2-7,.,.,CASSGDTLEQYF,TGCGCCAGCAGCGGGGACACCCTAGAGCAGTACTTC
TRBV29-1,TRBJ2-7,.,few,CSVLRGPSYEQYF,TGCAGCGTCCTCCGGGGCCCCAGCTACGAGCAGTACTTC
TRBV6-2/TRBV6-3,TRBJ1-2,.,many,CATSPPSGYTF,TGTGCCACCTCCCCTCCAAGTGGCTACACCTTC
TRBV5-1,TRBJ1-4,.,.,CASSQVPGTKEKLFF,TGCGCCAGCAGCCAGGTCCCCGGGACAAAGGAAAAACTGTTTTTT
TRBV20-1,TRBJ2-3,.,.,CSADRGGGASTDTQYF,TGCAGTGCCGACCGCGGAGGGGGAGCTAGCACAGATACGCAGTATTTT
TRBV19,TRBJ2-7,.,.,CASARDLSYEQYF,TGTGCCAGTGCCCGGGACTTATCCTACGAGCAGTACTTC
TRBV6-2/TRBV6-3,TRBJ2-7,TRBD1,few,CASSSDRAVAYEQYF,TGTGCCAGCAGTTCCGACAGGGCTGTTGCCTACGAGCAGTACTTC
TRBV29-1,TRBJ2-5,.,.,CSVVWRQTQYF,TGCAGCGTTGTCTGGAGGCAGACCCAGTACTTC
TRBV15,TRBJ2-7,.,few,CATSVGKSYEQYF,TGTGCCACCAGTGTGGGGAAGTCCTACGAGCAGTACTTC
TRBV20-1,TRBJ2-5,TRBD2,.,CSARASGGQETQYF,TGCAGTGCTAGAGCCAGCGGGGGTCAAGAGACCCAGTACTTC
TRBV12-3/TRBV12-4,TRBJ1-5,.,many,CASSWEGPLNQPQHF,TGTGCCAGCAGTTGGGAGGGGCCCCTAAATCAGCCCCAGCATTTT
TRBV30,TRBJ2-3,.,.,CAWSYGADTQYF,TGTGCCTGGAGCTACGGTGCAGATACGCAGTATTTT
TRBV7-2,TRBJ2-3,.,few,CASLRAGDTQYF,TGTGCCAGCCTCCGAGCCGGAGATACGCAGTATTTT
TRBV5-1,TRBJ2-1,TRBD2,.,CASSSPGLAYNEQFF,TGCGCCAGCAGCTCGCCGGGACTAGCTTACAATGAGCAGTTCTTC
TRBV7-9,TRBJ2-4,.,few,CASSPWDGLAKNIQYF,TGTGCCAGCAGCCCGTGGGACGGCTTAGCCAAAAACATTCAGTACTTC
TRBV12-3/TRBV12-4,TRBJ1-1,.,.,CASSDPGGQGNTEAFF,TGTGCCAGCAGTGATCCCGGGGGGCAGGGGAACACTGAAGCTTTCTTT
TRBV7-2,TRBJ2-6,.,.,CASSLARGRGTLLLGANVLTF,TGTGCCAGCAGCTTAGCGAGGGGCAGGGGCACCCTCTTACTTGGGGCCAACGTCCTGACTTTC
TRBV5-1,TRBJ2-3,.,few,CASSFGVGDTQYF,TGCGCCAGCTCCTTTGGGGTCGGAGATACGCAGTATTTT
TRBV10-3,TRBJ2-3,TRBD1,.,CAISPGQREGDTQYF,TGTGCCATCAGTCCGGGACAGCGAGAAGGCGATACGCAGTATTTT
TRBV20-1,TRBJ2-3,TRBD2,few,CSARDSGGVTDTQYF,TGCAGTGCTAGAGACAGCGGGGGGGTTACAGATACGCAGTATTTT
TRBV3-1,TRBJ2-1,TRBD1,.,CASSRGQYNEQFF,TGTGCCAGCAGTCGGGGACAGTACAATGAGCAGTTCTTC
TRBV5-1,TRBJ2-4,TRBD2,.,CASSSKLAGASSAKNIQYF,TGCGCCAGCAGCTCAAAACTAGCGGGAGCTTCTTCAGCCAAAAACATTCAGTACTTC
TRBV5-1,TRBJ2-5,.,.,CASSLGVLGETQYF,TGCGCCAGCAGCTTGGGCGTTCTCGGAGAGACCCAGTACTTC
TRBV10-3,TRBJ2-3,.,.,CAISGTGTGTLRGTDTQYF,TGTGCCATCAGTGGCACAGGAACAGGTACCCTTCGAGGCACAGATACGCAGTATTTT
TRBV15,TRBJ2-2,.,.,CATSAKRNTGELFF,TGTGCCACCAGCGCTAAGCGGAACACCGGGGAGCTGTTTTTT
TRBV5-1,TRBJ1-3,.,.,CASSFPDSGNTIYF,TGCGCCAGCAGCTTCCCGGACTCTGGAAACACCATATATTTT
TRBV29-1,TRBJ2-1,TRBD2,.,CSVERGSNNEQFF,TGCAGCGTTGAGCGGGGGTCTAACAATGAGCAGTTCTTC
TRBV29-1,TRBJ1-2,TRBD1,many,CSVLRQGAYGYTF,TGCAGCGTTCTTCGACAGGGGGCCTATGGCTACACCTTC
TRBV19,TRBJ2-1,TRBD2,.,CASSKGTSDYNEQFF,TGTGCCAGTAGTAAGGGGACTAGCGACTACAATGAGCAGTTCTTC
TRBV7-6,TRBJ1-5,.,many,CASSLAHNSNQPQHF,TGTGCCAGCAGCTTAGCACACAATAGCAATCAGCCCCAGCATTTT
TRBV12-3/TRBV12-4,TRBJ2-5,TRBD2,few,CASSFVGGLAGSPRETQYF,TGTGCCAGCAGTTTCGTGGGGGGCCTAGCGGGGTCTCCGCGGGAGACCCAGTACTTC
TRBV12-3/TRBV12-4,TRBJ2-3,.,few,CASSWAEADTQYF,TGTGCCAGCAGTTGGGCGGAGGCAGATACGCAGTATTTT
TRBV6-1,TRBJ2-1,.,.,CASSPLAGSWNEQFF,TGTGCCAGCAGTCCCCTCGCGGGGTCCTGGAATGAGCAGTTCTTC
TRBV24-1,TRBJ2-1,TRBD2,.,CATSDSTSGRYNEQFF,TGTGCCACCAGTGACTCGACTAGCGGGAGGTACAATGAGCAGTTCTTC
TRBV7-9,TRBJ2-5,.,.,CASSLLNGPRQTQYF,TGTGCCAGCAGCCTTCTAAACGGACCTCGGCAGACCCAGTACTTC
TRBV7-8,TRBJ2-7,.,.,CASSAWTITYEQYF,TGTGCCAGCAGCGCATGGACGATAACCTACGAGCAGTACTTC
TRBV27,TRBJ1-5,.,.,CASSSSGQLQPQHF,TGTGCCAGCAGTTCTAGCGGACAGCTACAGCCCCAGCATTTT
TRBV20-1,TRBJ2-1,.,few,CSAPDRRAYNEQFF,TGCAGTGCTCCCGACAGGCGAGCCTACAATGAGCAGTTCTTC
TRBV9,TRBJ2-3,TRBD2,few,CASSIGHGLAGSTDTQYF,TGTGCCAGCAGCATAGGGCACGGACTAGCGGGAAGCACAGATACGCAGTATTTT
TRBV12-3/TRBV12-4,TRBJ2-1,.,.,CASSLSSVGEQFF,TGTGCCAGCAGTTTGAGTTCCGTCGGTGAGCAGTTCTTC
TRBV20-1,TRBJ2-3,.,.,CSADTDTQYF,TGCAGTGCTGATACAGATACGCAGTATTTT
TRBV29-1,TRBJ2-1,TRBD2,.,CSAGLETNEQFF,TGCAGCGCCGGACTAGAGACCAATGAGCAGTTCTTC